A single sample is the source of the 19 T cell receptor beta chains below, sequenced in a study of blood T cell repertoires in COVID-19. Only in-frame clones appear in the TCRdb table, and some are missing; sequencing was by immunoSEQ multiplex PCR. This sample carries a few hundred thousand clones, about 80% of them seen once, and the ten largest clones take roughly 1.9%. What was sequenced was peripheral blood. Receptors originate from a man aged 25-45 years who had recovered from COVID-19.

This chain joins TRBV2 and TRBJ2-7; 12 positions match TRBD2. The CDR3 has 15 residues. Germline values: CDR1 SNHLY, CDR2 FYNNEI. CDR3 residues: CASREGLAGMGRQYV. CDR3 DNA: TGTGCCAGCAGGGAAGGACTAGCGGGGATGGGGAGGCAGTACGTC.

The sample holds one count of this clone. V and J are TRBV5-1 and TRBJ2-7; 9 nucleotides agree with TRBD1. Germline V CDR1 and CDR2: SGHRS, YFSETQ. V shed 0 bases, J shed 3 bases, and the junction held 4 bases outside the gene matches. The CDR3 totals 15 residues. The CDR3 bases are TGCGCCAGCAGCTTGGACGGGACAGGGATCTACGAGCAGTACTTC. Amino acids: CASSLDGTGIYEQYF.

The V call is TRBV5-6, the J call TRBJ1-1; maybe TRBD1 (6 bases). Trimming took off 3 bases at V and 1 base at J, with 13 bases between the two ends. This CDR3 spans 15 amino acids. CDR1 is SGHDT and CDR2 is YYEEEE in the germline V gene. CDR3 region: CASSSTGWGNTEAFF. CDR3 nucleotides: TGTGCCAGCAGCTCCACAGGGTGGGGGAACACTGAAGCTTTCTTT.

This chain connects TRBV28 to TRBJ2-7; 7 bases agree with TRBD2. This CDR3 contains 14 residues. V shed 9 bases and J 2 bases; nucleotides not matched to a gene: 10. Germline CDR1 reads MDHEN; CDR2 reads SYDVKM. CDR3 DNA sequence: TGTGCCAGTACCGCGGGGGACCGACCCTACGAGCAGTACGTC. Protein: CASTAGDRPYEQYV.

This clone was recorded at least ten times. V gene TRBV19 combines with J gene TRBJ1-5; D might be TRBD1 (5 bases). With 6 bases removed from V and 5 bases from J, the gap between germline ends came to 11 bases. CDR1 LNHDA and CDR2 SQIVND come from the germline V gene (reference sequence). The CDR3 consists of 13 residues. The CDR3 nucleotides are TGTGCCAGTAGCCCGACAGTTGATCAGCCCCAGCATTTT. It specifies CASSPTVDQPQHF.

The chain has TRBV3-1 (or the pseudogene TRBV3-2) and TRBJ2-3; possibly TRBD2 for D (7 bases). V lost 1 base, J lost 5 bases, and 16 bases lay in between. The CDR3 spans 16 residues. CDR1 and CDR2 from the germline V gene are LGHDT and YNNKEL (reference sequence). CDR3 DNA: TGTGCCAGCAGCCAAGCTGCGGGGGCCTGGGGAGATACGCAGTATTTT. Protein sequence: CASSQAAGAWGDTQYF.

This clone was seen many times. CDR3 in DNA: TGTGCCAGCAGTAAAGGGGTAGCCTACGAGCAGTACGTC. It encodes CASSKGVAYEQYV. The V and J genes are TRBV27 and TRBJ2-7; the D gene is possibly TRBD1 (5 bases). The CDR3 is 13 residues long. The germline V gene encodes CDR1 MNHEY and CDR2 SMNVEV (reference sequence). The ends were cut back, 5 bases at V and 2 bases at J, with 10 bases in the middle.

The CDR3 sequence: CASSIQVLNEKLFF. CDR3 nucleotides: TGTGCCAGTAGTATTCAGGTCCTAAATGAAAAACTGTTTTTT. The chain links TRBV19 to TRBJ1-4; no firm D call. Germline V gene data show CDR1 as LNHDA and CDR2 as SQIVND (reference sequence). The CDR3 consists of 14 residues. Trimming removed 3 bases at V and 5 bases at J, with 10 bases between.

The V call is TRBV5-6, the J call TRBJ2-3; 11 bases line up with TRBD1. CDR3 length equals 17 residues. V gave up 2 bases and J gave up 5 bases; unmatched junction bases: 10. In germline, CDR1 is SGHDT, CDR2 YYEEEE. CDR3 region: CASSLLRDRGYGDTQYF. The CDR3 DNA reads as TGTGCCAGCAGCTTACTCCGGGACAGGGGGTATGGAGATACGCAGTATTTT.

The rearrangement joins TRBV12-3 or TRBV12-4 to TRBJ1-2; D may be TRBD1 (5 bases). The CDR3 length is 13 residues. Between the trimmed V and J ends, which lost 7 bases and 5 bases, there was a span of 14 bases. The CDR3 region is CASTLDSLYGYTF. CDR3 DNA: TGTGCCAGCACCCTCGACAGCCTGTATGGCTACACCTTC.

The J gene is TRBJ1-2, the V gene TRBV6-5; 7 bases are a match to TRBD1. Trimming cost V 7 bases and J 4 bases; bases outside gene matches: 3. This CDR3 is built from 12 residues. In germline, CDR1 is MNHEY, CDR2 SVGAGI. DNA for the CDR3: TGTGCCAGCAAACAGGGGACCTATGGCTACACCTTC. This gives the protein CASKQGTYGYTF.

The genes are TRBV28 and TRBJ1-1, with 7 bases matching TRBD1. The CDR3 has 13 amino acids. Germline lookup yields CDR1 MDHEN and CDR2 SYDVKM. V lost 6 bases to trimming and J lost 6 bases; unmatched junction nucleotides: 7. CDR3 in DNA: TGTGCCAGCAGGAGACAGGGCCGAGCTGAAGCTTTCTTT. It encodes CASRRQGRAEAFF.

The rearrangement joins TRBV5-4 to TRBJ2-3, with 8 positions matching TRBD2. V lost 9 bases to trimming and J lost 4 bases; unmatched junction nucleotides: 10. The germline CDR1 and CDR2 sequences are SGHNT and YYREEE (reference sequence). The CDR3 has 14 amino acids. The CDR3 spells CATVLSGGSDTQYF. The CDR3 DNA reads TGTGCCACCGTGTTATCGGGGGGGTCAGATACGCAGTATTTT.

The chain joins TRBV7-9 to TRBJ1-1; TRBD1 matches at 8 bases. V trimming: 7 bases; J trimming: 3 bases; junction bases outside the gene matches: 16. The CDR3 contains 17 residues. Germline V gene data show CDR1 as SEHNR and CDR2 as FQNEAQ (reference sequence). CDR3 sequence reads: CASTKVAGGVGDTEAFF. As DNA, the CDR3 is TGTGCCAGCACCAAAGTGGCAGGGGGCGTCGGGGACACTGAAGCTTTCTTT.

The chain carries TRBV29-1 and TRBJ2-3; D remains ambiguous. This CDR3 comprises 11 residues. Germline assignment: CDR1 SQVTM and CDR2 ANQGSEA. V lost 4 bases and J 8 bases, leaving 10 bases between the germline ends. In nucleotides, the CDR3 is TGCAGCGTTGCTTGGGCGTTTACGCAGTATTTT. Protein sequence: CSVAWAFTQYF.

The chain carries TRBV19 and TRBJ1-5, with 9 bases matching TRBD1. The CDR3 has 15 amino acids. From germline, CDR1 is LNHDA and CDR2 SQIVND (reference sequence). V shed 6 bases, J shed 4 bases, and the junction held 7 bases outside the gene matches. This chain's CDR3 is CASREGQGQNQPQHF. The CDR3, as DNA: TGTGCCAGTAGGGAAGGACAGGGGCAAAATCAGCCCCAGCATTTT.

This clone was found a few times. The rearrangement joins TRBV2 to TRBJ1-2; unclear D gene. Germline values: CDR1 SNHLY, CDR2 FYNNEI. V gave up 10 bases and J gave up 6 bases, with 15 bases separating them. The CDR3 has 12 residues. Here the CDR3 reads CATPGEIHGYTF. CDR3 DNA sequence: TGTGCCACCCCGGGAGAGATCCATGGCTACACCTTC.

In this sample, this clone turned up a few times. The chain carries TRBV7-8 and TRBJ1-4; tentative D call: TRBD1 (6 bases). Trimming shortened V by 6 bases and J by 5 bases, and 7 bases separated the two germline ends. The CDR3 consists of 12 residues. Germline lookup yields CDR1 SGHVS and CDR2 FQNEAQ. The CDR3 reads CASRRGNEKLFF. The CDR3 bases are TGTGCCAGCAGGAGGGGGAATGAAAAACTGTTTTTT. The whole variable domain, remainder taken from reference TRBV7-8 and TRBJ1-4, is GAGVSQSPRYKVAKRGQDVALRCDPISGHVSLFWYQQALGQGPEFLTYFQNEAQLDKSGLPSDRFFAERPEGSVSTLKIQRTQQEDSAVYLCASRRGNEKLFFGSGTQLSVL.

V gene TRBV12-3 or TRBV12-4 combines with J gene TRBJ1-2; D unresolved. This CDR3 has 13 amino acids. V was shortened by 6 bases and J by 8 bases, with 16 bases between the two germline ends. As DNA, the CDR3 is TGTGCCAGCAGCTGGGCGCGGGATTGGGGCTACACCTTC. The encoded protein is CASSWARDWGYTF.